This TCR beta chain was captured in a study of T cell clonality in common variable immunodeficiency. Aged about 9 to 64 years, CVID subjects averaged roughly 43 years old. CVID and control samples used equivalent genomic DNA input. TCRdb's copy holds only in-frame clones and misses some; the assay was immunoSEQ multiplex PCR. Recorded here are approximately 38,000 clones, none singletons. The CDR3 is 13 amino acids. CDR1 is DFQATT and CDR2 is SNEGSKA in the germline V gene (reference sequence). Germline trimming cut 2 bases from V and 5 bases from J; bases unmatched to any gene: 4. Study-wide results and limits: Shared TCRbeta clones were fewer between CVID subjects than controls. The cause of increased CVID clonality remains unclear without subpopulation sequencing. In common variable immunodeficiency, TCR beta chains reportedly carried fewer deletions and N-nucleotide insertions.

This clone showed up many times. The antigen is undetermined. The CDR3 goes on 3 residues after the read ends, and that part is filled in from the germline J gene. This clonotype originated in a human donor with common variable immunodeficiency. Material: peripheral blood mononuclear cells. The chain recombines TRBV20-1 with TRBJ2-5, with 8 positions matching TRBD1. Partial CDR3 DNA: TGCAGTGCTAGACAAAGACAGGGGGAGACC. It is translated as CSARQRQGET. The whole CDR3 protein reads CSARQRQGETQYF.